The source of this T cell receptor beta chain is a study of OX40 agonist ivuxolimab in advanced cancers. On the study more broadly: Of mixed ages from about 20 to 85 and averaging about 56 years, the group was roughly 85% male.

Produced via immunoSEQ multiplex PCR; TCRdb's table is partial and in-frame only. The data show about 73,000 clones, 85% seen once. V was cut by 4 bases and J by 3 bases, with 9 bases left in between. The CDR3 length is 14 residues. Germline values: CDR1 MGHRA, CDR2 YSYEKL. A word on this clone: The antigen is not known.

General study results and limits: The authors did not determine the antigen specificity of the expanded peripheral T cells. At 0.1 to 3.0 mg/kg, clonal expansion of CD4+ and CD8+ blood T cells had occurred by week 6.

The chain couples TRBV4-1 to TRBJ1-4; maybe TRBD1 (6 bases). This clonotype was obtained from an adult with an advanced solid tumor such as melanoma, head and neck, liver or kidney cancer. Material: CD4+ or CD8+ T cells sorted from blood, obtained in a trial of the OX40 agonist ivuxolimab. In DNA, the CDR3 is TGCGCCAGCAGCCGGGGGCAGGCTAATGAAAAACTGTTTTTT. Translating it yields CASSRGQANEKLFF.